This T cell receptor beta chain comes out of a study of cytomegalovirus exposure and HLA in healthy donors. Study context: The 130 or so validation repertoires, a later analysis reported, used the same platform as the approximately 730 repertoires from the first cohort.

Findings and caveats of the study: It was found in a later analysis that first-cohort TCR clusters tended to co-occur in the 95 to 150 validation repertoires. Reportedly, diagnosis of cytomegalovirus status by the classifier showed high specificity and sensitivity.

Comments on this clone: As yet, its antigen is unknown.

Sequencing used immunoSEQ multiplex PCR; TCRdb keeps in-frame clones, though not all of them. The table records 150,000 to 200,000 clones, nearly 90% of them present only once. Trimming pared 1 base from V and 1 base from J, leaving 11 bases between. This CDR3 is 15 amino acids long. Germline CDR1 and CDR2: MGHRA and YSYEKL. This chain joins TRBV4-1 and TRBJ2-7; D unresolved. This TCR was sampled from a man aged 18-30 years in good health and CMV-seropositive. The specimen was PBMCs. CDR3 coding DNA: TGCGCCAGCAGCCAAGTGGTGTCAGGATCCTACGAGCAGTACTTC. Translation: CASSQVVSGSYEQYF.